A selection of T cell receptor beta chains follows, all from one sample in a study of T cell repertoires in cytomegalovirus infection. No antigen has been assigned to these receptors. In TCRdb, the reads were re-called with MiXCR into one record per CDR3 protein. The data show around 89,000 distinct CDR3 sequences, approximately 30% seen once. The sample here was CD8+ T cells from cultured PBMCs, taken from culture after CMV antigen stimulation. These receptors came from a human donor in good health (CMV status not recorded). Some clones in this sample may be carry-over from other donors' samples. CDR3s include the opening cysteine and the closing phenylalanine or tryptophan. Fields, in order: D gene, J gene, clone size, V gene, CDR3 protein, CDR3 DNA. D genes are given only for firm matches. Where a row states a size, it is once, few, many or the class of an expanded clone; other rows omit it.

.,TRBJ2-1,few,TRBV7-3,CASSSTTGLRDNEQFF,TGTGCCAGCAGCTCCACGACAGGACTCCGGGACAATGAGCAGTTCTTC
.,TRBJ2-1,.,TRBV24-1,CATSDLEDSIYNEQFF,TGTGCCACCAGTGATTTAGAGGACAGTATCTACAATGAGCAGTTCTTC
.,TRBJ1-4,few,TRBV12-3/TRBV12-4,CASSPGYEKLFF,TGTGCCAGCAGTCCAGGGTATGAAAAACTGTTTTTT
.,TRBJ2-7,.,TRBV7-8,CASGGQGGQYF,TGTGCCAGCGGGGGTCAGGGGGGGCAGTACTTC
.,TRBJ1-5,few,TRBV19,CASRVGRGARAQHF,TGTGCCAGTAGGGTCGGACGGGGGGCCAGGGCCCAGCATTTT
.,TRBJ1-2,.,TRBV30,CAWRGETYGYTF,TGTGCCTGGAGAGGAGAAACCTATGGCTACACCTTC
.,TRBJ2-1,.,TRBV7-8,CASTSFPGEGNEQFF,TGTGCCAGCACCTCGTTTCCGGGGGAAGGTAATGAGCAGTTCTTC
TRBD2,TRBJ2-1,.,TRBV7-2,CASSLARGGDWEQFF,TGTGCCAGCAGCTTAGCGCGGGGGGGAGATTGGGAGCAGTTCTTC
TRBD2,TRBJ2-3,few,TRBV7-2,CASSREAGVNTDTQYF,TGTGCCAGCAGCCGAGAGGCGGGGGTTAACACAGATACGCAGTATTTT
TRBD1,TRBJ2-4,.,TRBV7-9,CASSLTFQGEAKNIQYF,TGTGCCAGCAGTTTAACCTTCCAGGGGGAAGCCAAAAACATTCAGTACTTC
.,TRBJ2-7,.,TRBV28,CASSLLGAVEQYF,TGTGCCAGCAGTTTATTGGGGGCAGTCGAGCAGTACTTC
TRBD1,TRBJ1-6,few,TRBV7-7,CASNVTGGSRPLHF,TGTGCCAGCAACGTAACAGGGGGCTCCAGACCCCTCCACTTT
.,TRBJ1-5,.,TRBV15,CATSRDDYNQPQHF,TGTGCCACCAGCAGGGATGATTACAATCAGCCCCAGCATTTT
.,TRBJ1-5,.,TRBV24-1,CATSDPLRGAPQHF,TGTGCCACCAGTGATCCTCTTCGGGGAGCGCCCCAGCATTTT
.,TRBJ2-7,few,TRBV20-1,CSARKGTYPEYF,TGCAGTGCTAGAAAAGGGACTTATCCCGAGTACTTC
TRBD1,TRBJ2-7,.,TRBV5-6,CASSARQGFYEQYF,TGTGCCAGCAGCGCGCGACAGGGGTTCTACGAGCAGTACTTC
TRBD2,TRBJ2-3,.,TRBV5-3,CASSSWTSGDTQYF,TGTGCCAGCAGCTCCTGGACTAGTGGTGATACGCAGTATTTT
.,TRBJ2-3,.,TRBV4-1,CASSQPSWGITDTQYF,TGCGCCAGCAGCCAACCCTCCTGGGGTATCACAGATACGCAGTATTTT
.,TRBJ1-3,.,TRBV4-1,CASSQVGTQPGNTIYF,TGCGCCAGCAGCCAGGTGGGGACCCAGCCAGGAAACACCATATATTTT
.,TRBJ2-7,many,TRBV7-6,CASSLGGSDYEQYF,TGTGCCAGCAGCTTAGGAGGGTCCGACTACGAGCAGTACTTC
.,TRBJ1-1,.,TRBV5-6,CASSRTPMEAFF,TGTGCCAGCAGCCGCACCCCAATGGAAGCTTTCTTT
TRBD2,TRBJ2-3,few,TRBV6-2/TRBV6-3,CASRSWGAGSDTQYF,TGTGCCAGCCGCAGCTGGGGAGCGGGATCAGATACGCAGTATTTT
TRBD1,TRBJ1-5,many,TRBV7-9,CASSPPGGDQPQHF,TGTGCCAGCAGCCCACCAGGGGGCGATCAGCCCCAGCATTTT
.,TRBJ2-7,.,TRBV28,CASSLERVGTADEQYF,TGTGCCAGCAGTTTAGAGCGGGTTGGGACAGCTGACGAGCAGTACTTC
.,TRBJ2-7,many,TRBV4-1,CASSQDTGTYEQYF,TGCGCCAGCAGCCAAGACACGGGGACCTACGAGCAGTACTTC
.,TRBJ2-7,.,TRBV27,CASRGLSYEQYF,TGTGCCAGTCGAGGGCTCTCCTACGAGCAGTACTTC
.,TRBJ1-1,.,TRBV20-1,CSARDLQGTYEAFF,TGCAGTGCTAGAGACCTTCAGGGGACGTACGAAGCTTTCTTT
TRBD1,TRBJ1-2,few,TRBV7-6,CASSLEDRTRRRGYTF,TGTGCCAGCAGCTTAGAGGACAGGACCCGGCGGAGGGGCTACACCTTC
TRBD1,TRBJ1-4,few,TRBV7-6,CASSRYRGRREKLFF,TGTGCCAGCAGCCGATACAGGGGGCGAAGGGAAAAACTGTTTTTT
.,TRBJ1-1,few,TRBV7-9,CASSLLHGINTEAFF,TGTGCCAGCAGCTTACTGCACGGGATCAACACTGAAGCTTTCTTT
TRBD2,TRBJ2-3,.,TRBV27,CASSSLAGALTDTQYF,TGTGCCAGCAGTTCACTAGCGGGGGCACTCACAGATACGCAGTATTTT
.,TRBJ2-2,few,TRBV28,CASRTGNTGELFF,TGTGCCAGCAGGACGGGGAACACCGGGGAGCTGTTTTTT
TRBD2,TRBJ2-1,few,TRBV11-2,CASSFPGTSGGGEQFF,TGTGCCAGCAGCTTCCCCGGGACTAGCGGCGGAGGTGAGCAGTTCTTC
.,TRBJ2-7,few,TRBV2,CASSLRDLGPYEQYF,TGTGCCAGCAGCCTCCGGGACTTGGGTCCCTACGAGCAGTACTTC
TRBD1,TRBJ2-3,few,TRBV7-9,CASSRRTGVDTQYF,TGTGCCAGTAGCCGCCGAACAGGGGTAGATACGCAGTATTTT
.,TRBJ1-4,.,TRBV7-9,CASRIGVGGLNEKLFF,TGTGCCAGCAGGATCGGCGTGGGGGGCTTGAATGAAAAACTGTTTTTT
.,TRBJ1-5,few,TRBV6-2/TRBV6-3,CAWPGVNQPQHF,TGTGCCTGGCCCGGGGTCAATCAGCCCCAGCATTTT
.,TRBJ2-1,.,TRBV13,CASSYLQSSYNEQFF,TGTGCCAGCAGCTACCTACAGAGCTCCTACAATGAGCAGTTCTTC
TRBD1,TRBJ1-1,many,TRBV11-2,CASSLTGTGNEAFF,TGTGCCAGCAGCTTGACAGGGACGGGGAATGAAGCTTTCTTT
.,TRBJ2-3,many,TRBV5-4,CASSTARDRSTDTQYF,TGTGCCAGCAGCACCGCGCGGGACCGCAGCACAGATACGCAGTATTTT
.,TRBJ1-6,.,TRBV7-8,CASSLAREGYNSPLHF,TGTGCCAGCAGCTTAGCGCGGGAGGGGTATAATTCACCCCTCCACTTT
.,TRBJ2-1,few,TRBV7-6,CASSARNYNEQFF,TGTGCCAGCAGCGCCCGAAACTACAATGAGCAGTTCTTC
.,TRBJ1-2,many,TRBV7-9,CASSQTDHLNYGYTF,TGTGCCAGCAGCCAAACTGACCATCTTAACTATGGCTACACCTTC
TRBD2,TRBJ2-1,many,TRBV7-9,CASSLLAGGYNEQFF,TGTGCCAGCAGCTTATTGGCGGGGGGGTACAATGAGCAGTTCTTC
.,TRBJ1-3,.,TRBV20-1,CSATLNDPSGNTIYF,TGCAGTGCAACCCTCAACGACCCCTCTGGAAACACCATATATTTT
TRBD1,TRBJ1-5,many,TRBV7-4,CASSPRGGQGCNQPQHF,TGTGCCAGCAGCCCGCGAGGGGGACAGGGGTGCAATCAGCCCCAGCATTTT
.,TRBJ2-7,few,TRBV19,CASGTDSYEQYF,TGTGCCAGCGGGACGGACTCCTACGAGCAGTACTTC
TRBD2,TRBJ2-1,few,TRBV19,CASRGGWGKLEQFF,TGTGCCAGTAGGGGAGGGTGGGGGAAGCTTGAGCAGTTCTTC
TRBD1,TRBJ2-2,few,TRBV28,CASSLLGGVTGELFF,TGTGCCAGCAGTTTATTAGGGGGCGTGACCGGGGAGCTGTTTTTT
.,TRBJ1-1,few,TRBV28,CASSLWGRDEAFF,TGTGCCAGCAGTTTGTGGGGACGGGATGAAGCTTTCTTT
.,TRBJ1-1,.,TRBV7-6,CASSTQAFF,TGTGCCAGCAGCACCCAAGCTTTCTTT
TRBD2,TRBJ2-3,.,TRBV7-9,CASSYPASGGADTQYF,TGTGCCAGCAGCTATCCGGCTAGCGGGGGGGCAGATACGCAGTATTTT
.,TRBJ1-1,few,TRBV2,CASSEVVLNTEAFF,TGTGCCAGCAGTGAAGTGGTGTTGAACACTGAAGCTTTCTTT
TRBD2,TRBJ2-3,.,TRBV7-8,CASSQETSGNTDTQYF,TGTGCCAGCAGCCAAGAGACTAGCGGAAACACAGATACGCAGTATTTT
.,TRBJ1-3,.,TRBV4-1,CASSQGQSMGGNTIYF,TGCGCCAGCAGCCAAGGACAGTCCATGGGTGGAAACACCATATATTTT